This T cell receptor (beta chain) comes out of a study of T cell changes during pregnancy in multiple sclerosis. Trimming removed 5 bases from V and 3 bases from J; junction bases left unmatched: 3. Per the germline V gene, CDR1 is SGHNT and CDR2 is YENEEA. The CDR3 extends over 13 amino acids. The assay was immunoSEQ multiplex PCR, and TCRdb's table has in-frame clones only and misses some. Of tens of thousands of clones in the sample, 85% to 95% were seen once. This TCR came from a female donor with multiple sclerosis, enrolled in a pregnancy study. Material: CD4+ T cells from peripheral blood mononuclear cells, obtained before pregnancy. The chain is built from TRBV11-3 and TRBJ2-5; 7 bases map to TRBD1. Written as DNA, the CDR3 is TGTGCCAGCAGCGGAACAGGGGAAGAGACCCAGTACTTC. It translates to CASSGTGEETQYF.